The rows below give T cell receptor beta chains drawn from one sample of a study of beta chain features in type 1 diabetes. Method: immunoSEQ multiplex PCR; TCRdb's copy keeps in-frame clones and lacks some. This table holds hundreds of thousands of clones, 9.5% to 12% found once. Sequencing was carried out using naive CD4+ T cells from blood. The receptors stem from a woman younger than 35 in good health. Each CDR3 is given with its conserved first and last residue. A D gene is named only where the DNA matches it firmly. Rows may omit the clone size; those that give it use once, few, many or a size class.

V	J	D	size	CDR3	DNA
TRBV7-2	TRBJ2-5	TRBD2	.	CASSPKGRLAGGKVETQYF	TGTGCCAGCAGCCCCAAGGGAAGACTAGCGGGAGGCAAGGTGGAGACCCAGTACTTC
TRBV18	TRBJ2-1	TRBD1	few	CASSRSTGTVMIEQFF	TGTGCCAGCTCGCGCTCTACCGGGACAGTCATGATTGAGCAGTTCTTC
TRBV5-1	TRBJ2-7	TRBD1	.	CASSLTGGPDEQYF	TGCGCCAGCAGCTTGACAGGGGGTCCCGACGAGCAGTACTTC
TRBV19	TRBJ2-5	.	few	CASSPGTVGETQYF	TGTGCCAGTAGCCCGGGGACCGTGGGAGAGACCCAGTACTTC
TRBV29-1	TRBJ2-3	.	.	CSVVGGASTDTQYF	TGCAGCGTTGTCGGCGGGGCTAGCACAGATACGCAGTATTTT
TRBV2	TRBJ2-3	.	few	CASTQQGLATDTQYF	TGTGCCAGCACCCAACAGGGTCTTGCCACAGATACGCAGTATTTT
TRBV25-1	TRBJ1-1	.	.	CASTSMGSSTEAFF	TGTGCCAGCACCTCGATGGGGAGTTCCACTGAAGCTTTCTTT
TRBV7-2	TRBJ2-1	TRBD2	few	CASSLAVLAGFNEQFF	TGTGCCAGCAGCTTAGCCGTACTAGCGGGGTTCAATGAGCAGTTCTTC
TRBV7-2	TRBJ2-7	TRBD1	few	CASRRDRFYEQYF	TGTGCCAGCAGACGGGACAGGTTCTACGAGCAGTACTTC
TRBV10-3	TRBJ1-1	.	few	CAIRVDMNTEAFF	TGTGCCATCAGGGTAGACATGAACACTGAAGCTTTCTTT
TRBV29-1	TRBJ2-1	.	.	CSVLRGSSYNEQFF	TGCAGCGTTCTGCGGGGCAGTAGCTACAATGAGCAGTTCTTC
TRBV7-2	TRBJ1-4	TRBD1	few	CASSFRRLRQGEGEKLFF	TGTGCCAGCAGCTTCCGCCGCTTACGACAGGGAGAGGGTGAAAAACTGTTTTTT
TRBV29-1	TRBJ1-1	TRBD1	.	CSVAWTGATEAFF	TGCAGCGTTGCTTGGACAGGGGCCACTGAAGCTTTCTTT
TRBV20-1	TRBJ2-3	.	few	CSAISTDTQYF	TGCAGTGCTATCAGCACAGATACGCAGTATTTT
TRBV28	TRBJ2-5	.	few	CASSTGRETQYF	TGTGCCAGCAGCACAGGGAGAGAGACCCAGTACTTC